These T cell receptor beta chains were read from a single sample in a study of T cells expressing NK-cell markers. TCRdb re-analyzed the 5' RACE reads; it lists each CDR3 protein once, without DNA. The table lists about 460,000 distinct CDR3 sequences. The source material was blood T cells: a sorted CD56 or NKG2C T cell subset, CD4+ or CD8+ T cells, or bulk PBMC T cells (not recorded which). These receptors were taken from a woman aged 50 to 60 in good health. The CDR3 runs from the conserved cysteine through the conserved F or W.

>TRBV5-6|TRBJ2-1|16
CASSHPMRAAYNEQFF
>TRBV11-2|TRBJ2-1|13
CASSLDLDNEQFF
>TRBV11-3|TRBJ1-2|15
CASSLWTGSPYGYTF
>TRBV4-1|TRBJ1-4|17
CASSQVFRGQKNEKLFF
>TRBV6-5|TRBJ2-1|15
CASCVGTSLYNEQFF
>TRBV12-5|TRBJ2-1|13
CASGTTGVGGQFF
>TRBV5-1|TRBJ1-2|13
CASGTGSGYGYTF
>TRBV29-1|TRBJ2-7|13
CSAQRQGHYEQYF
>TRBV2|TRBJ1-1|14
CASSGRGGNTEAFF
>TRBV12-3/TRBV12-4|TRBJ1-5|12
CASSSGTEPQHF
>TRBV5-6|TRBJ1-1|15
CASSLRQSMNTEAFF
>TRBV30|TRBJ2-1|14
CAWSAGSGFGEQFF
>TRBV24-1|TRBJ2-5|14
CATARSLEGGTQYF
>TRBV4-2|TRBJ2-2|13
CASSHLNTGELFF
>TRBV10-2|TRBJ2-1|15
CASFPPGLAKSEQFF
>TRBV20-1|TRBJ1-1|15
CSARDPVRGNTEAFF
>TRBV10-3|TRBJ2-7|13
CATGQGASYEQYF
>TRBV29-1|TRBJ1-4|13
CSGWDRVREKLFF
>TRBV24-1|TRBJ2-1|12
CATVGGYNEQFF
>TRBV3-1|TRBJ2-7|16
CASSQAAGDYRYEQYF
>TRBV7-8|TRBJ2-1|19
CASSSRPAGGLFSYNEQFF
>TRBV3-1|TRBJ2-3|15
CASSLDRGLKRTQYF
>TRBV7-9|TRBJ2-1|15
CASSAGQGRLNEQFF